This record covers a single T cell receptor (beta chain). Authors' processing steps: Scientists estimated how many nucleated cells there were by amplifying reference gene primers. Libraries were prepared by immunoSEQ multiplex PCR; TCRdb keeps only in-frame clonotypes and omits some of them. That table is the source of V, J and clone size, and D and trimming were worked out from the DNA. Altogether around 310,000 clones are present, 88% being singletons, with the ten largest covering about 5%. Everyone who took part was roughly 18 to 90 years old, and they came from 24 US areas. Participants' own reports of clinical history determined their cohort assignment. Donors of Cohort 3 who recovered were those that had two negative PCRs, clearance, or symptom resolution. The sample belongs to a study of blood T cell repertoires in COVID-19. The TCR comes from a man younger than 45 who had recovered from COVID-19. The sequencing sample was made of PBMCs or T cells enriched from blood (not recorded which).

CDR3 sequence: CASRDRPYETQYF. In nucleotides, the CDR3 is TGTGCCAGTAGGGACAGGCCTTATGAGACCCAGTACTTC. The rearrangement links TRBV19 to TRBJ2-5; 7 bases match TRBD1. This CDR3 is built from 13 residues. With V trimmed by 6 bases and J by 5 bases, 6 bases remained unmatched. Germline CDR1 LNHDA, CDR2 SQIVND (reference sequence).